This T cell receptor (beta chain) is from a study of blood T cell repertoires in COVID-19. The protocol was immunoSEQ multiplex PCR, while the TCRdb copy is restricted to in-frame clones and leaves out a portion. The sample lists around 18,000 clones; approximately 80% were seen once. CDR3 length: 15 amino acids. Looked up from germline, CDR1 is MDHEN and CDR2 is SYDVKM. V was shortened by 2 bases and J by 2 bases, with 7 bases between the two germline ends. The sequence came from a man aged 65 to 85 with COVID-19, enrolled during active disease. V gene TRBV28 combines with J gene TRBJ2-6, with D perhaps TRBD1 (6 bases). The sample was peripheral blood. CDR3 sequence reads: CASSLGGAGANVLTF. For the CDR3, the DNA is TGTGCCAGCAGTTTAGGGGGCGCTGGGGCCAACGTCCTGACTTTC.